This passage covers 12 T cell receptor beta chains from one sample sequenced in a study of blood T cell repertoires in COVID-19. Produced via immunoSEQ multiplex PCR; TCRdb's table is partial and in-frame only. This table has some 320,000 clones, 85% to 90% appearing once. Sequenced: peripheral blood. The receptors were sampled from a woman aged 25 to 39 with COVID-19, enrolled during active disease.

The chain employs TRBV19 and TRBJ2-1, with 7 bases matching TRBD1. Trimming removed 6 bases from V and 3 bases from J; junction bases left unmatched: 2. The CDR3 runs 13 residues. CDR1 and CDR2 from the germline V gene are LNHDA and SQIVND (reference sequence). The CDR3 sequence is CASRQGYYNEQFF. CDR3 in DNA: TGTGCCAGTAGACAGGGGTACTACAATGAGCAGTTCTTC. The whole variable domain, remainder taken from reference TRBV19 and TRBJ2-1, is DGGITQSPKYLFRKEGQNVTLSCEQNLNHDAMYWYRQDPGQGLRLIYYSQIVNDFQKGDIAEGYSVSREKKESFPLTVTSAQKNPTAFYLCASRQGYYNEQFFGPGTRLTVL.

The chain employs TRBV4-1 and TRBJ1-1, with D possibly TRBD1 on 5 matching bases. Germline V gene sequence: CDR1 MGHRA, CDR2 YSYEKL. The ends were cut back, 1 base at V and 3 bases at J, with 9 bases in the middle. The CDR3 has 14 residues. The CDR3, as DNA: TGCGCCAGCAGCCAAGGCGGAGGGGACACTGAAGCTTTCTTT. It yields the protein CASSQGGGDTEAFF.

The chain's CDR3 is CASSFDRAGNTIYF. CDR3 nucleotide sequence: TGTGCCAGCAGCTTCGACAGGGCAGGAAACACCATATATTTT. The V gene is TRBV7-8, the J gene TRBJ1-3; 7 positions agree with TRBD1. V trimming: 3 bases; J trimming: 4 bases; junction bases outside the gene matches: 3. The CDR3 length is 14 residues. Germline CDR1 reads SGHVS; CDR2 reads FQNEAQ.

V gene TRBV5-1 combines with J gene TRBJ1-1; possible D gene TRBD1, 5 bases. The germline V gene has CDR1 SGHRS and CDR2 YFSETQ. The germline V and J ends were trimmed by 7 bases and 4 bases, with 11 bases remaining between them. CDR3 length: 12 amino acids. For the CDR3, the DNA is TGCGCCAGCCGGATGGGGGGCACTGAAGCTTTCTTT. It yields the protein CASRMGGTEAFF.

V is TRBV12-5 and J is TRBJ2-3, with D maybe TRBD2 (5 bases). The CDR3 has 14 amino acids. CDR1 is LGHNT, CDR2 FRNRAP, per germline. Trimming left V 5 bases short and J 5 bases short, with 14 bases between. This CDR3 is CASGRGHLGDTQYF. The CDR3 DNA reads TGTGCTAGTGGTCGCGGGCACCTAGGAGATACGCAGTATTTT. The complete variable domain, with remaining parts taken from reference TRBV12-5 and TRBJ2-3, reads DARVTQTPRHKVTEMGQEVTMRCQPILGHNTVFWYRQTMMQGLELLAYFRNRAPLDDSGMPKDRFSAEMPDATLATLKIQPSEPRDSAVYFCASGRGHLGDTQYFGPGTRLTVL.

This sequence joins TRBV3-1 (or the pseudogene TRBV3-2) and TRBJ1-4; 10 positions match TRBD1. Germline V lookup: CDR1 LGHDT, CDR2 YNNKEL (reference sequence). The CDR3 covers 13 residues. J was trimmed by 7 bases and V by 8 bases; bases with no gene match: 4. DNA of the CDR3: TGTGCCAGCCGGACAGGGGGAAGTGAAAAACTGTTTTTT. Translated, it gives CASRTGGSEKLFF.

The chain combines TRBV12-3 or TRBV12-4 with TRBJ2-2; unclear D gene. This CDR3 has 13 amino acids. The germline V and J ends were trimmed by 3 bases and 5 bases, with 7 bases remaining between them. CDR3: CASSFGRTGELFF. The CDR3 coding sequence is TGTGCCAGCAGTTTTGGTCGGACCGGGGAGCTGTTTTTT.

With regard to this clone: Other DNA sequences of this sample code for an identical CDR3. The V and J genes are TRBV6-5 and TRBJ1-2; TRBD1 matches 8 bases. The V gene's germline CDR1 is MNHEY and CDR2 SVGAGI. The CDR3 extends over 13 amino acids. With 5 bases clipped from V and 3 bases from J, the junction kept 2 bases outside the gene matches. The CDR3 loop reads CASSLQGDYGYTF. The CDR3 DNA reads TGTGCCAGCAGTCTACAGGGGGACTATGGCTACACCTTC.

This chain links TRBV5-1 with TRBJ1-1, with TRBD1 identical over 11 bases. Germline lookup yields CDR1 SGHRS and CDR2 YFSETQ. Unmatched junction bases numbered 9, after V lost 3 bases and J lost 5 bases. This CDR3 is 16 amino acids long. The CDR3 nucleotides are TGCGCCAGCAGCTCGTGGACAGGGGGCTTTGTAACTGAAGCTTTCTTT. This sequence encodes CASSSWTGGFVTEAFF.

The CDR3 DNA is TGTGCCAGCAGCCAAAGCCTCATTACCACAGAGACCCAGTACTTC. Translation: CASSQSLITTETQYF. The chain is built from TRBV4-2 and TRBJ2-5; D is undetermined. The germline V gene encodes CDR1 LGHNA and CDR2 YNFKEQ. The V gene lost 2 bases and the J gene lost 4 bases, with 14 bases spanning the gap. The CDR3 sequence is 15 residues long.

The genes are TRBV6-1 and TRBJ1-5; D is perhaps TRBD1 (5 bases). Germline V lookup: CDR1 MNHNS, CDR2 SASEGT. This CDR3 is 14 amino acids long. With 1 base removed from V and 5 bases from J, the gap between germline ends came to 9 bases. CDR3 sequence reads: CASSEGTRDQPQHF. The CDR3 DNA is TGTGCCAGCAGTGAAGGGACACGGGATCAGCCCCAGCATTTT.

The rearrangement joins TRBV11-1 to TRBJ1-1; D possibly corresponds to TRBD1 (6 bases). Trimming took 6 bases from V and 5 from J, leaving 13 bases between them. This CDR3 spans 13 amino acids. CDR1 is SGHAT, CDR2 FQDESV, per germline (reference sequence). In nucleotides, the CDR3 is TGTGCCAGCAGACGCCCTCAGGGGACTGAAGCTTTCTTT. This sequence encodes CASRRPQGTEAFF.